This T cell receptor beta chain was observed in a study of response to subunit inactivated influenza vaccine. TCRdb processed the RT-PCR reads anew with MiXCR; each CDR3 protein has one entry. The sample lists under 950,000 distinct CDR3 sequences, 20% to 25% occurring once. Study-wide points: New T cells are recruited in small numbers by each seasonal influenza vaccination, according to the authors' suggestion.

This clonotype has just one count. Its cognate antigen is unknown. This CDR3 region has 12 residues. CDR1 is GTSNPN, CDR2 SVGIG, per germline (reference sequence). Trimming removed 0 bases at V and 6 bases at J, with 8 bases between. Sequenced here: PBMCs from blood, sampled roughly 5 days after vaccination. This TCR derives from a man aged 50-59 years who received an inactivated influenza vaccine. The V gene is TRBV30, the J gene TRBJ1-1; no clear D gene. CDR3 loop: CAWSVLTPEAFF. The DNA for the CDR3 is TGTGCCTGGAGTGTACTTACGCCTGAAGCTTTCTTT.